The rows below give T cell receptor beta chains drawn from one sample of a study of blood T cell repertoires in COVID-19. The method was immunoSEQ multiplex PCR; TCRdb's version includes in-frame clones alone and lacks a portion of them. The table lists fewer than 100,000 clones, roughly 87% of them singletons, with approximately 5% in the top ten. The sample comprised peripheral blood. The receptors were sampled from a man between 65 and 85 years old with acute or convalescent COVID-19. Both conserved end residues are part of each CDR3. The D gene is left open where the match is weak. Clone size is stated in some rows and not others, as once, few, many or a class when expanded.

CDR3 length,clone size,V gene,J gene,D gene,CDR3 protein,CDR3 DNA
13,.,TRBV5-6,TRBJ1-2,.,CASSLGQDYGYTF,TGTGCCAGCAGCTTAGGCCAGGACTATGGCTACACCTTC
12,.,TRBV30,TRBJ1-3,.,CAWSKQGDTIYF,TGTGCCTGGAGTAAACAGGGAGACACCATATATTTT
14,.,TRBV15,TRBJ1-2,.,CATSGRKGDYGYTF,TGTGCCACCAGCGGTAGGAAGGGGGACTATGGCTACACCTTC
14,.,TRBV3-1/TRBV3-2,TRBJ1-4,.,CASSQDSLNEKLFF,TGTGCCAGCAGCCAAGACAGTTTGAATGAAAAACTGTTTTTT
12,.,TRBV29-1,TRBJ2-7,.,CSVGQGIGEQYF,TGCAGCGTTGGGCAGGGAATCGGGGAGCAGTACTTC
14,.,TRBV6-2/TRBV6-3,TRBJ2-7,.,CASSYTQSSYEQYF,TGTGCCAGCAGTTACACTCAAAGCTCCTACGAGCAGTACTTC
17,.,TRBV2,TRBJ2-1,TRBD2,CASSASTGTRSSNEQFF,TGTGCCAGCAGTGCTTCAACCGGGACTAGATCATCAAATGAGCAGTTCTTC
13,once,TRBV28,TRBJ2-7,.,CASTKGQPYEQYF,TGTGCCAGCACCAAGGGGCAGCCCTACGAGCAGTACTTC
17,.,TRBV6-1,TRBJ1-5,.,CASSESGGAYSNQPQHF,TGTGCCAGCAGTGAATCCGGAGGAGCCTATAGCAATCAGCCCCAGCATTTT
15,.,TRBV7-2,TRBJ2-6,.,CASSLDGAGANVLTF,TGTGCCAGCAGCTTAGACGGGGCTGGGGCCAACGTCCTGACTTTC
15,once,TRBV5-6,TRBJ2-2,TRBD1,CASSLGRGRVGELFF,TGTGCCAGCAGCTTGGGCAGGGGGCGAGTCGGGGAGCTGTTTTTT
11,.,TRBV18,TRBJ2-5,.,CASSPSLTQYF,TGTGCCAGCTCACCAAGCCTTACCCAGTACTTC
12,.,TRBV10-2,TRBJ1-2,TRBD1,CATKQGASGYTF,TGCGCCACTAAACAGGGGGCTTCTGGCTACACCTTC
12,.,TRBV29-1,TRBJ1-5,TRBD1,CSAGTGNQPQHF,TGCAGCGCCGGGACAGGTAATCAGCCCCAGCATTTT
15,.,TRBV5-1,TRBJ2-2,TRBD1,CASSSGQGGTGELFF,TGCGCCAGCAGCTCCGGACAGGGTGGCACCGGGGAGCTGTTTTTT
20,.,TRBV19,TRBJ1-5,TRBD1,CASSIDRTGLRSVGNQPQHF,TGTGCCAGTAGTATAGATCGGACAGGGCTTCGAAGTGTAGGTAATCAGCCCCAGCATTTT
16,.,TRBV7-9,TRBJ2-5,TRBD1,CASSLGLGTAQETQYF,TGTGCCAGCAGCTTAGGATTAGGGACAGCACAAGAGACCCAGTACTTC
15,.,TRBV19,TRBJ1-1,TRBD1,CASSIRDRGPTEAFF,TGTGCCAGTAGTATCCGGGACAGGGGACCAACTGAAGCTTTCTTT
13,once,TRBV6-5,TRBJ1-6,.,CASRVAGSTPLHF,TGTGCCAGCAGAGTCGCAGGATCTACACCCCTCCACTTT
15,.,TRBV6-4,TRBJ2-1,TRBD1,CASSSTGARFNEQFF,TGTGCCAGCAGTTCAACAGGGGCAAGGTTCAATGAGCAGTTCTTC
10,.,TRBV29-1,TRBJ2-3,TRBD2,CSVGGGTQYF,TGCAGCGTTGGGGGGGGTACGCAGTATTTT
13,once,TRBV7-3,TRBJ1-2,.,CASSLVSNYGYTF,TGTGCCAGCAGCTTAGTTTCAAACTATGGCTACACCTTC
14,.,TRBV2,TRBJ1-5,.,CASSERVAAQPQHF,TGTGCCAGCAGTGAACGGGTTGCGGCTCAGCCCCAGCATTTT
15,.,TRBV6-1,TRBJ2-3,TRBD2,CASSELAGGPDTQYF,TGTGCCAGCAGTGAACTAGCGGGGGGGCCAGATACGCAGTATTTT
14,many,TRBV9,TRBJ2-5,TRBD1,CASSVGQGVETQYF,TGTGCCAGCAGCGTAGGACAGGGGGTAGAGACCCAGTACTTC
14,.,TRBV9,TRBJ1-1,.,CASSVVQGNTEAFF,TGTGCCAGCAGCGTAGTCCAGGGGAACACTGAAGCTTTCTTT
18,.,TRBV19,TRBJ2-1,TRBD2,CASSPQLAGLSSYNEQFF,TGTGCCAGTAGTCCTCAACTAGCGGGCCTCAGCTCCTACAATGAGCAGTTCTTC
12,.,TRBV7-9,TRBJ2-7,.,CASTRDSYEQYF,TGTGCCAGCACCCGGGATTCCTACGAGCAGTACTTC
13,.,TRBV9,TRBJ1-1,.,CASSGRWNTEAFF,TGTGCCAGCAGCGGGAGATGGAACACTGAAGCTTTCTTT
16,.,TRBV28,TRBJ1-2,.,CASSSQSQTGRYGYTF,TGTGCCAGCAGTTCTCAGTCCCAGACAGGACGCTATGGCTACACCTTC
14,once,TRBV7-3,TRBJ1-2,TRBD1,CASSETGVNYGYTF,TGTGCCAGCAGCGAGACAGGGGTTAACTATGGCTACACCTTC
13,.,TRBV5-1,TRBJ1-1,TRBD1,CASSLEGTGLDFF,TGCGCCAGCAGCTTGGAAGGGACAGGGCTGGATTTCTTT
13,.,TRBV24-1,TRBJ2-5,TRBD1,CATSEYRGQTQYF,TGTGCCACCAGTGAGTACAGGGGACAGACCCAGTACTTC
15,.,TRBV4-1,TRBJ2-3,TRBD2,CASSLVAGGTDTQYF,TGCGCCAGCAGCCTAGTTGCGGGGGGCACAGATACGCAGTATTTT
16,.,TRBV5-1,TRBJ2-1,TRBD1,CASSSTGGVQANEQFF,TGCGCCAGCAGCTCCACAGGGGGCGTTCAGGCCAATGAGCAGTTCTTC
14,.,TRBV5-1,TRBJ2-1,.,CASSLYSSDNEQFF,TGCGCCAGCAGCCTGTACAGCAGTGACAATGAGCAGTTCTTC